The sequence of this TCR beta chain was determined in a study of shared clonotypes between healthy human individuals. Germline CDR1 is SGHKS and CDR2 is YYEKEE (reference sequence). The length of the CDR3 is 17 residues. Germline trimming cut 1 base from V and 2 bases from J; bases unmatched to any gene: 7. The study, taken as a whole, reports: An expected dependence of interdonor clonotype sharing on sequencing depth was noted. Clonotypes shared by all four donors outscored non-shared clonotypes in generation probability.

Regarding this clone: The antigen remains unidentified.

It was around 190 ng DNA, around 33,000 T cell genomes, that sorted-subset replicate PCRs used. Sequencing used immunoSEQ multiplex PCR; TCRdb keeps in-frame clones, though not all of them. The table shows approximately 2.1 million clones, with approximately 95% occurring only once. The sequencing input was naive CD4+ T cells from PBMCs. The subset is: CD45RA+ positively selected. V usage is TRBV5-5 and J usage is TRBJ2-5; 11 positions agree with TRBD1. This clonotype was sampled from a man between 18 and 35 years old in good health. Some clones in this sample may be carry-over from other donors' samples. CDR3 in amino acids: CASSLWGQGVPQETQYF. CDR3 sequence (DNA): TGTGCCAGCAGCTTGTGGGGACAGGGGGTACCTCAAGAGACCCAGTACTTC.